This entry lists 4 T cell receptor beta chains sequenced from one sample in a study of CD8 T cells in ankylosing spondylitis. TCRdb re-called the 5' RACE reads through MiXCR, storing one row per CDR3 protein. The table has over 150,000 distinct CDR3 sequences, around a sixth seen once; the top ten hold 3.5% to 5%. Sequenced material: blood, either unsorted or a sorted T cell fraction (not recorded which). All receptors come from a male donor under 35 with ankylosing spondylitis or in good health (not recorded which).

Ten or more counts support this clonotype. The V gene is TRBV20-1, the J gene TRBJ2-7, with D perhaps TRBD2 (5 bases). Trimming shortened V by 3 bases and J by 4 bases, and 16 bases separated the two germline ends. There are 14 residues in the CDR3. Germline values: CDR1 DFQATT, CDR2 SNEGSKA (reference sequence). CDR3 protein: CSARRLRERYEQYF. The CDR3 DNA follows: TGCAGTGCTAGGAGGTTGAGGGAAAGATACGAGCAGTACTTC.

This clonotype was counted many times. The chain employs TRBV6-5 and TRBJ1-1; TRBD1 might be the D (6 bases). Trimming removed 5 bases from V and 4 bases from J, with 11 bases in between. The CDR3 is 13 amino acids. In germline, CDR1 is MNHEY, CDR2 SVGAGI. The CDR3 spells CASSQTGSTEAFF. DNA of the CDR3: TGTGCCAGCAGTCAAACAGGGTCCACTGAAGCTTTCTTT.

This clonotype was found a few times. The rearrangement joins TRBV29-1 to TRBJ1-2, with D unresolved. The CDR3 extends over 9 amino acids. Germline V gene lookup returns CDR1 SQVTM and CDR2 ANQGSEA. V lost 5 bases and J lost 7, with 5 bases in between. Here the CDR3 reads CSVTSGYTF. CDR3 in DNA: TGCAGCGTTACGAGTGGCTACACCTTC.

This clonotype was counted many times. The rearrangement joins TRBV7-9 to TRBJ2-2, with a tentative D call TRBD2 (5 bases). From germline, CDR1 is SEHNR and CDR2 FQNEAQ (reference sequence). Trimming shortened V by 4 bases and J by 3 bases, and 12 bases separated the two germline ends. The CDR3 consists of 15 residues. CDR3 bases: TGTGCCAGCAGCTACGGAGGACGAGACACCGGGGAGCTGTTTTTT. The encoded protein is CASSYGGRDTGELFF.